This entry is about one TCR beta chain. Its matching antigen is unknown. The source of the sample is a study of graft-versus-host responses after intestinal transplantation. Study overall: Recipients across the board were started on anti-thymocyte globulin induction, then kept on tacrolimus and steroids for roughly 3 years.

Here immunoSEQ multiplex PCR was the method, and the copy in TCRdb shows in-frame clones only, minus some. This sample carries around 100,000 clones, approximately 93% of them seen once, and the ten largest clones take approximately 1.2%. This CDR3 contains 14 residues. V was pared by 0 bases and J by 8 bases, with 10 bases between. Germline V gives CDR1 MNHEY, CDR2 SMNVEV (reference sequence). The source of this sequence is a human donor who was the organ donor for an intestinal transplant. The chain is built from TRBV27 and TRBJ1-4; D is perhaps TRBD1 (6 bases). The sample consisted of unstimulated CD8+ T cells sorted from spleen or lymph node cells, taken before transplant. As DNA, the CDR3 is TGTGCCAGCAGTTTATCACAGGGTGACGAAAAACTGTTTTTT. Its translation: CASSLSQGDEKLFF.